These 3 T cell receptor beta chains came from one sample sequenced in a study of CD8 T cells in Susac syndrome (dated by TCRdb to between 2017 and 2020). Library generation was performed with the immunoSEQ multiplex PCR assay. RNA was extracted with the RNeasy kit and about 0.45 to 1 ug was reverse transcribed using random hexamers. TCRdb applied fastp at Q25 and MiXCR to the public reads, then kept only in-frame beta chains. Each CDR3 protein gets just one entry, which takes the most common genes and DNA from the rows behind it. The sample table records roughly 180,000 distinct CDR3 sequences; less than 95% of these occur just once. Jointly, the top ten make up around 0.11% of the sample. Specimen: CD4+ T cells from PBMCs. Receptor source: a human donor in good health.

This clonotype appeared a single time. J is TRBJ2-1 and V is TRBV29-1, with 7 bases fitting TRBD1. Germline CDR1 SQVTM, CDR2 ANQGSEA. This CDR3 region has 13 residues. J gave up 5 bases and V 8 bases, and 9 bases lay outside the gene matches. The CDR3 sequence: CSTTDRQDNEQFF. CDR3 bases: TGCAGCACCACGGACAGGCAAGACAATGAGCAGTTCTTC.

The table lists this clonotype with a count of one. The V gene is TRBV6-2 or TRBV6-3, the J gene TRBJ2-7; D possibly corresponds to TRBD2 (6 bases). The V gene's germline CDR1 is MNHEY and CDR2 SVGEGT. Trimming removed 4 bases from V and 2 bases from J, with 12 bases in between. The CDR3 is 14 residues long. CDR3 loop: CASSSGLRAYEQYF. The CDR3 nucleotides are TGTGCCAGCAGTTCGGGACTGCGGGCCTACGAGCAGTACTTC.

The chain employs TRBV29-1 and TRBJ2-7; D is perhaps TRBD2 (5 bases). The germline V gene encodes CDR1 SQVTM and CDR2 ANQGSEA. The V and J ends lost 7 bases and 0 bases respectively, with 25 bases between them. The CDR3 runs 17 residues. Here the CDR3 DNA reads TGCAGCGCCCTTGTTACCGGACTGCCTAGACTCTCCTACGAGCAGTACTTC. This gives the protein CSALVTGLPRLSYEQYF.